The clone carrying this T cell receptor (beta chain) was seen more than once but under ten times. The antigen remains unidentified. Separate alpha and beta amplification began at the second PCR step. Cells stained for CD3, CD4, CD8, CD45RA and CD27 were sorted into four subsets. The source of the sample is a study of naive and memory T cell subsets. The study's findings and limits: Gini index rose across naive, CM, EM and EMRA in CD4 and CD8. Especially in CD8 cells, naive repertoires contained a few larger clonotypes, possibly CD45RA-re-expressing memory cells.

The CDR3 is made up of 14 amino acids. Trimming cost V 0 bases and J 2 bases, with 7 bases left between them. Germline V lookup: CDR1 SEHNR, CDR2 FQNEAQ (reference sequence). An equimolar mix of two oligonucleotides served as the beta constant-region primer for TRBC1 and TRBC2. The ligated cDNA underwent four PCR rounds using SP2 and nested alpha and beta constant-region primers. TCRdb recomputed calls from the UMI-ligation and nested PCR reads with MiXCR, one row per CDR3 protein. The sample holds 90,000 to 120,000 distinct CDR3 sequences; roughly 15% are singletons and the top ten take 2.5% to 3%. The rearrangement joins TRBV7-9 to TRBJ1-1; no clear D gene. The sequence was collected from a human donor in good health. Sequencing used naive CD8+ T cells from blood. The CDR3 DNA reads as TGTGCCAGCAGCTTAGCCGGGATCAACACTGAAGCTTTCTTT. Its translation is CASSLAGINTEAFF. Full variable domain (outside the CDR3, taken from reference TRBV7-9 and TRBJ1-1): DTGVSQNPRHKITKRGQNVTFRCDPISEHNRLYWYRQTLGQGPEFLTYFQNEAQLEKSRLLSDRFSAERPKGSFSTLEIQRTEQGDSAMYLCASSLAGINTEAFFGQGTRLTVV.